A selection of T cell receptor beta chains follows, all from one sample in a study of control samples from healthy donors and cancer patients. Libraries were prepared by immunoSEQ multiplex PCR; TCRdb keeps only in-frame clonotypes and omits some of them. The table has 90,000 to 150,000 clones, roughly 90% seen once. The sample taken for sequencing was blood. These receptors came from a woman aged 18-30 years in good health. CDR3s include the opening cysteine and the closing phenylalanine or tryptophan. The order of the fields is D gene, V gene, J gene, clone size, CDR3 DNA, CDR3 protein. D genes are given only for firm matches. Clone size, where shown, is once, few, many, or a class for clones that have expanded.

D gene: TRBD1; V gene: TRBV27; J gene: TRBJ1-1; clone size: -; CDR3 DNA: TGTGCCAGCAGTTCCGGGACAGGGATGAACACTGAAGCTTTCTTT; CDR3 protein: CASSSGTGMNTEAFF
D gene: -; V gene: TRBV7-3; J gene: TRBJ2-4; clone size: -; CDR3 DNA: TGTGCCAGCAGCCCCGGGACAGCCAAAAACATTCAGTACTTC; CDR3 protein: CASSPGTAKNIQYF
D gene: -; V gene: TRBV10-1; J gene: TRBJ1-2; clone size: -; CDR3 DNA: TGCGCCAGCAGTGAGTCGAAGGGTGCCTATGGCTACACCTTC; CDR3 protein: CASSESKGAYGYTF
D gene: TRBD2; V gene: TRBV7-2; J gene: TRBJ2-1; clone size: -; CDR3 DNA: TGTGCCAGCAGCACCCGACTAGCGGGAGGATTAAGCTCCTACAATGAGCAGTTCTTC; CDR3 protein: CASSTRLAGGLSSYNEQFF
D gene: TRBD2; V gene: TRBV5-1; J gene: TRBJ2-1; clone size: -; CDR3 DNA: TGCGCCAGCAGCCCCCAGACCGGGACTAGCTATACCCAGTTCTTC; CDR3 protein: CASSPQTGTSYTQFF
D gene: -; V gene: TRBV5-4; J gene: TRBJ2-1; clone size: once; CDR3 DNA: TGTGCCAGCAGCTTTTCAGGGAGCAATGAGCAGTTCTTC; CDR3 protein: CASSFSGSNEQFF
D gene: -; V gene: TRBV27; J gene: TRBJ2-1; clone size: -; CDR3 DNA: TGTGCCAGCAGTTACCGGGGACGCAATGAGCAGTTCTTC; CDR3 protein: CASSYRGRNEQFF
D gene: TRBD2; V gene: TRBV3-1/TRBV3-2; J gene: TRBJ2-2; clone size: -; CDR3 DNA: TGTGCCAGCAGCCAAGATTGGGCTAGCGGGAGCACCGGGGAGCTGTTTTTT; CDR3 protein: CASSQDWASGSTGELFF
D gene: TRBD2; V gene: TRBV9; J gene: TRBJ2-5; clone size: -; CDR3 DNA: TGTGCCAGCAGCGTAGCCGGCTGGCGGGAGTTTCAAGAGACCCAGTACTTC; CDR3 protein: CASSVAGWREFQETQYF
D gene: TRBD1; V gene: TRBV5-6; J gene: TRBJ2-5; clone size: -; CDR3 DNA: TGTGCCAGCAGCTTAACCCGACAGGGGGCCCAGTACTTC; CDR3 protein: CASSLTRQGAQYF
D gene: -; V gene: TRBV6-1; J gene: TRBJ2-3; clone size: -; CDR3 DNA: TGTGCCAGCAGTGAGACTAGTACGACAGATACGCAGTATTTT; CDR3 protein: CASSETSTTDTQYF
D gene: TRBD1; V gene: TRBV28; J gene: TRBJ2-7; clone size: -; CDR3 DNA: TGTGCCAGCAGTCGATGGGACAGGGGAACCTACGAGCAGTACTTC; CDR3 protein: CASSRWDRGTYEQYF
D gene: -; V gene: TRBV7-2; J gene: TRBJ1-4; clone size: -; CDR3 DNA: TGTGCCAGCAGCTTAGAGTCCAGGATGGGTGAAAAACTGTTTTTT; CDR3 protein: CASSLESRMGEKLFF
D gene: -; V gene: TRBV5-6; J gene: TRBJ1-6; clone size: -; CDR3 DNA: TGTGCCAGCAGCTTGAATGGAAACCCCTATAATTCACCCCTCCACTTT; CDR3 protein: CASSLNGNPYNSPLHF
D gene: TRBD1; V gene: TRBV3-1/TRBV3-2; J gene: TRBJ1-2; clone size: few; CDR3 DNA: TGTGCCAGCAGCCATTACCCAGACAGGGTAGATGGCTACACCTTC; CDR3 protein: CASSHYPDRVDGYTF
D gene: -; V gene: TRBV29-1; J gene: TRBJ1-1; clone size: -; CDR3 DNA: TGCTGCTGGGAATCAGTTACTGAAGCTTTCTTT; CDR3 protein: CCWESVTEAFF
D gene: -; V gene: TRBV6-6; J gene: TRBJ2-1; clone size: -; CDR3 DNA: TGTGCCAGCAGTTACTCGATCGCCGGTGAGCAGTTCTTC; CDR3 protein: CASSYSIAGEQFF
D gene: TRBD2; V gene: TRBV28; J gene: TRBJ2-1; clone size: -; CDR3 DNA: TGTGCCAGCAGCCTCCGGGAGGCCTACAATGAGCAGTTCTTC; CDR3 protein: CASSLREAYNEQFF